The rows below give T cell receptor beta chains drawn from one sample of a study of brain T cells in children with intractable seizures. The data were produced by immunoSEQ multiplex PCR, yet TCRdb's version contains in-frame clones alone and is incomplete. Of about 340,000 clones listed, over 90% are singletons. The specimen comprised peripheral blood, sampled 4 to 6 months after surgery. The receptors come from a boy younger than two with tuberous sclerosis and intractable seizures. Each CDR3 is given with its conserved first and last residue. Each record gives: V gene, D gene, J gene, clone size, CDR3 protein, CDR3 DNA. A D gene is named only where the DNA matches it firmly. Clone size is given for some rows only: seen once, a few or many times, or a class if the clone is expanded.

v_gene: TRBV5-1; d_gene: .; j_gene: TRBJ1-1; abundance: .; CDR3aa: CASSTTSTVNTEAFF; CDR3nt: TGCGCCAGCAGCACTACCTCGACGGTGAACACTGAAGCTTTCTTT
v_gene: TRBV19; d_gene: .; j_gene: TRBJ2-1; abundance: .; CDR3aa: CASSKGSVIYNEQFF; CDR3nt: TGTGCCAGTAGTAAGGGATCAGTTATCTACAATGAGCAGTTCTTC
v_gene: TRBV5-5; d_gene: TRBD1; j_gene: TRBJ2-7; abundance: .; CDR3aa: CASSLQGASAYEQYF; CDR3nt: TGTGCCAGCAGCTTACAGGGGGCATCCGCCTACGAGCAGTACTTC
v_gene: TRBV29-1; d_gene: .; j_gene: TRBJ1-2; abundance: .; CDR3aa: CSVDYRNYGYTF; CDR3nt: TGCAGCGTTGATTACAGGAACTATGGCTACACCTTC
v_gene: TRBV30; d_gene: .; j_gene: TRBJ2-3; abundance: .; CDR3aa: CAWSLRRGLISTDTQYF; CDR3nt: TGTGCCTGGAGTTTGAGGCGGGGGCTCATTAGCACAGATACGCAGTATTTT
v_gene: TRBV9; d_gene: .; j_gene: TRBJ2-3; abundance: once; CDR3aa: CASSILEGTSDTQYF; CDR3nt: TGTGCCAGCAGCATCCTAGAAGGGACGTCGGATACGCAGTATTTT
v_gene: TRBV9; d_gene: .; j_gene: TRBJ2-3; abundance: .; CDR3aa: CASSVDAVGRLSTDTQYF; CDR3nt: TGTGCCAGCAGCGTAGACGCGGTAGGACGGCTTAGCACAGATACGCAGTATTTT
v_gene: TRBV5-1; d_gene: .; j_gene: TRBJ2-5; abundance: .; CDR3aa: CASSLVGGAGETQYF; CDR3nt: TGCGCCAGCAGCTTGGTCGGGGGTGCGGGGGAGACCCAGTACTTC
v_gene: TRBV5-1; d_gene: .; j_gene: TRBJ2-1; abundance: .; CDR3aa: CASSLKGITFNEQFF; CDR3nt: TGCGCCAGCAGCCTTAAAGGGATTACCTTCAATGAGCAGTTCTTC
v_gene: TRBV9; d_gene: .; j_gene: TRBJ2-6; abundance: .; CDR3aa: CASSLRTMGAGANVLTF; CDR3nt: TGTGCCAGCAGCTTACGAACGATGGGGGCTGGGGCCAACGTCCTGACTTTC
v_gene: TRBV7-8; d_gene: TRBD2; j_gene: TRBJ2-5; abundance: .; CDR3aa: CASSLLNSRLAHVGETQYF; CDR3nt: TGTGCCAGCAGCTTATTAAACAGTCGACTAGCGCATGTGGGGGAGACCCAGTACTTC